These 27 T cell receptor beta chains came from one sample sequenced in a study of cytomegalovirus exposure and HLA in healthy donors. PCR was performed using 60 Vbeta and 13 Jbeta primers. Some clones are missing from TCRdb's copy, which holds only in-frame ones; the method was immunoSEQ multiplex PCR. The sample holds 100,000 or so clones, 80% to 85% seen once. Material: PBMCs. The receptors here all came from a man in his forties in good health and CMV-seronegative.

The J gene is TRBJ1-6, the V gene TRBV14; 9 nucleotides agree with TRBD1. Germline assignment: CDR1 SGHDN and CDR2 FVKESK. This CDR3 has 15 amino acids. V was pared by 5 bases and J by 9 bases, with 8 bases of the junction left unmatched. CDR3 coding DNA: TGTGCCAGCAGCTCTGGACAGGGGTGGGGTTCACCCCTCCACTTT. Its translation is CASSSGQGWGSPLHF.

The chain recombines TRBV2 with TRBJ1-3, with D unresolved. The CDR3 has 14 residues. The V end was cut by 4 bases, the J end by 0 bases, with 7 bases between. The germline gives CDR1 SNHLY, CDR2 FYNNEI. The CDR3 is CASSVGRSGNTIYF. CDR3 DNA sequence: TGTGCCAGCAGTGTGGGCCGCTCTGGAAACACCATATATTTT.

The V call is TRBV7-9, the J call TRBJ2-3; 7 bases match TRBD2. The CDR3 is 15 residues long. CDR1 is SEHNR, CDR2 FQNEAQ, per germline (reference sequence). V shed 4 bases and J 2 bases; nucleotides not matched to a gene: 6. DNA for the CDR3: TGTGCCAGCAGCTCGACTAGCTGGGTCACAGATACGCAGTATTTT. Protein sequence: CASSSTSWVTDTQYF.

CDR3: CAWSTGGETQYF. CDR3 sequence (DNA): TGTGCCTGGAGTACAGGTGGAGAGACCCAGTACTTC. The V and J genes are TRBV30 and TRBJ2-5; a possible D gene is TRBD1 (5 bases). V lost 2 bases, J lost 4 bases, and 8 bases lay in between. Germline V lookup: CDR1 GTSNPN, CDR2 SVGIG (reference sequence). This CDR3 spans 12 amino acids.

The chain carries TRBV27 and TRBJ2-2, with D maybe TRBD2 (5 bases). CDR1 MNHEY and CDR2 SMNVEV come from the germline V gene (reference sequence). The V end lost 7 bases, the J end lost 6 bases, and 15 bases lay between the germline ends. CDR3 length: 14 amino acids. CDR3 sequence (DNA): TGTGCCAGCAACAGCCTGGACTTTTCCGGGGAGCTGTTTTTT. This translates into CASNSLDFSGELFF.

As to this clone: Other DNA variants within this sample encode the same CDR3. V is TRBV7-9 and J is TRBJ2-7; 7 nucleotides align to TRBD1. CDR1 and CDR2 from the germline V gene are SEHNR and FQNEAQ (reference sequence). Germline trimming cut 4 bases from V and 3 bases from J; bases unmatched to any gene: 9. This CDR3 has 15 residues. The CDR3 DNA sequence: TGTGCCAGCAGCTCAATCCGGGACAGAGACTACGAGCAGTACTTC. Amino acid sequence: CASSSIRDRDYEQYF. Complete variable domain (other parts from reference TRBV7-9 and TRBJ2-7): DTGVSQNPRHKITKRGQNVTFRCDPISEHNRLYWYRQTLGQGPEFLTYFQNEAQLEKSRLLSDRFSAERPKGSFSTLEIQRTEQGDSAMYLCASSSIRDRDYEQYFGPGTRLTVT.

The rearrangement uses TRBV7-9 and TRBJ2-3, with 10 positions matching TRBD1. Trimming cost V 5 bases and J 4 bases; bases outside gene matches: 15. CDR3 length: 18 amino acids. Germline V gives CDR1 SEHNR, CDR2 FQNEAQ (reference sequence). The CDR3 nucleotides are TGTGCCAGCAGCAGAACAAGAAGGACAGGGGGTAGTTCAGATACGCAGTATTTT. Translated: CASSRTRRTGGSSDTQYF. The complete variable domain, with remaining parts taken from reference TRBV7-9 and TRBJ2-3, reads DTGVSQNPRHKITKRGQNVTFRCDPISEHNRLYWYRQTLGQGPEFLTYFQNEAQLEKSRLLSDRFSAERPKGSFSTLEIQRTEQGDSAMYLCASSRTRRTGGSSDTQYFGPGTRLTVL.

The chain couples TRBV6-6 to TRBJ2-5; 10 bases agree with TRBD1. This CDR3 spans 14 amino acids. Germline loops: CDR1 MNHNY, CDR2 SVGAGI (reference sequence). V gave up 2 bases and J gave up 5 bases; unmatched junction bases: 2. The CDR3 spells CASSYVGQGETQYF. Written as DNA, the CDR3 is TGTGCCAGCAGTTACGTGGGACAGGGGGAGACCCAGTACTTC.

This chain connects TRBV7-2 to TRBJ1-2; no definite D call. Trimming shortened V by 5 bases and J by 2 bases, and 9 bases separated the two germline ends. CDR3 size: 13 residues. In germline, CDR1 is SGHTA, CDR2 FQGNSA. CDR3 protein: CASSPFVNYGYTF. The CDR3 DNA sequence: TGTGCCAGCAGCCCCTTTGTAAACTATGGCTACACCTTC. The full variable domain, with the rest looked up from reference TRBV7-2 and TRBJ1-2, is GAGVSQSPSNKVTEKGKDVELRCDPISGHTALYWYRQSLGQGLEFLIYFQGNSAPDKSGLPSDRFSAERTGGSVSTLTIQRTQQEDSAVYLCASSPFVNYGYTFGSGTRLTVV.

The CDR3 bases are TGTGCCAGCTCACCGTCGCTGCTATACGAGCAGTACTTC. Amino acids: CASSPSLLYEQYF. The chain employs TRBV18 and TRBJ2-7; D gene ambiguous. Germline V gene sequence: CDR1 KGHSH, CDR2 LQKENI. Trimming took off 3 bases at V and 4 bases at J, with 10 bases between the two ends. The CDR3 is 13 residues long.

To note about this clone: Other DNA sequences in the same sample also yield this CDR3. J is TRBJ2-7 and V is TRBV5-1; TRBD2 agrees at 12 bases. Germline V gives CDR1 SGHRS, CDR2 YFSETQ. The V segment lost 3 bases and the J segment 1 base; nucleotides outside the gene matches: 2. The CDR3 runs 15 residues. In DNA form, the CDR3 reads TGCGCCAGCAGCTCCGGACTAGCGGGGTCCTACGAGCAGTACTTC. Its protein is CASSSGLAGSYEQYF. Filled out from reference TRBV5-1 and TRBJ2-7, the complete variable domain reads KAGVTQTPRYLIKTRGQQVTLSCSPISGHRSVSWYQQTPGQGLQFLFEYFSETQRNKGNFPGRFSGRQFSNSRSEMNVSTLELGDSALYLCASSSGLAGSYEQYFGPGTRLTVT.

The rearrangement links TRBV27 to TRBJ1-2; 8 bases are shared with TRBD1. The CDR3 contains 16 residues. The V gene end was trimmed by 4 bases and the J gene end by 2 bases; junction bases not matched to a gene: 9. Germline V lookup: CDR1 MNHEY, CDR2 SMNVEV (reference sequence). CDR3 sequence reads: CASSYTSQGANYGYTF. The CDR3 coding sequence is TGTGCCAGCAGTTACACCAGCCAGGGGGCAAACTATGGCTACACCTTC.

The J gene is TRBJ1-1, the V gene TRBV25-1; TRBD1 agrees at 8 bases. The length of the CDR3 is 18 residues. V shed 0 bases, J shed 0 bases, and the junction held 9 bases outside the gene matches. CDR1 is MGHDK and CDR2 is SYGVNS in the germline V gene. This CDR3 reads CASSEYRRTGWMNTEAFF. CDR3 DNA: TGTGCCAGCAGTGAATATAGGAGGACAGGGTGGATGAACACTGAAGCTTTCTTT.

The J gene is TRBJ2-5, the V gene TRBV29-1; TRBD2 matches at 8 bases. Germline CDR1 SQVTM, CDR2 ANQGSEA. CDR3 length: 13 residues. Unmatched junction bases numbered 10, after V lost 8 bases and J lost 5 bases. The CDR3 here is CSTREGGGETQYF. The CDR3 nucleotides are TGCAGCACTCGGGAGGGCGGGGGGGAGACCCAGTACTTC.

This sequence joins TRBV27 and TRBJ2-3, with 8 bases aligning to TRBD1. The CDR3 consists of 13 residues. The germline CDR1 and CDR2 sequences are MNHEY and SMNVEV (reference sequence). V trimming: 6 bases; J trimming: 4 bases; junction bases outside the gene matches: 3. The CDR3 DNA reads as TGTGCCAGCAGAGGGACAGGTGCAGATACGCAGTATTTT. Its protein product is CASRGTGADTQYF.

The chain employs TRBV27 and TRBJ1-2; D gene ambiguous. CDR3 length equals 13 residues. V lost 9 bases, J lost 8 bases, and 19 bases lay in between. Per the germline V gene, CDR1 is MNHEY and CDR2 is SMNVEV (reference sequence). DNA of the CDR3: TGTGCCAGTGCCGGTTCGCCCCTCGGGGGCTACACCTTC. As protein: CASAGSPLGGYTF.

In DNA, the CDR3 is TGTGCCAGCAGCCAAGTTGGGTTTATCGGGACAGCGGGAGCTTTCTTT. This codes for CASSQVGFIGTAGAFF. The rearrangement links TRBV14 to TRBJ1-1; 7 nucleotides agree with TRBD1. With 1 base clipped from V and 10 bases from J, the junction kept 15 bases outside the gene matches. This CDR3 is built from 16 residues. The V gene's germline CDR1 is SGHDN and CDR2 FVKESK.

This chain connects TRBV19 to TRBJ2-1, with D tentatively TRBD2 (6 bases). The CDR3 is made up of 13 amino acids. The V gene's germline CDR1 is LNHDA and CDR2 SQIVND (reference sequence). Trimming removed 6 bases from V and 1 base from J, with 7 bases in between. The CDR3 DNA reads TGTGCCAGTAGCGGGAGTTCCTACAATGAGCAGTTCTTC. The encoded protein is CASSGSSYNEQFF.

The chain joins TRBV5-1 to TRBJ1-4; D perhaps matches TRBD1 (5 bases). Trimming took 0 bases from V and 7 from J, leaving 16 bases between them. The CDR3 has 16 amino acids. Germline V gene lookup returns CDR1 SGHRS and CDR2 YFSETQ. CDR3 nucleotide sequence: TGCGCCAGCAGCTTGGGCGGGGGGGGATATCGTGAAAAACTGTTTTTT. Amino acids: CASSLGGGGYREKLFF.

The chain's CDR3 is CASSVWTAVFF. The CDR3 DNA reads as TGTGCCAGCAGTGTGTGGACTGCCGTGTTCTTC. J is TRBJ2-1 and V is TRBV2; TRBD2 might be the D (5 bases). Deletions cut 4 bases from V and 15 bases from J, with 13 bases between. The germline CDR1 and CDR2 sequences are SNHLY and FYNNEI. CDR3 length: 11 residues. Together with reference TRBV2 and TRBJ2-1, the CDR3 gives the full variable domain: EPEVTQTPSHQVTQMGQEVILRCVPISNHLYFYWYRQILGQKVEFLVSFYNNEISEKSEIFDDQFSVERPDGSNFTLKIRSTKLEDSAMYFCASSVWTAVFFGPGTRLTVL.

The gene calls are TRBV29-1 and TRBJ1-2, with D possibly being TRBD1 (5 bases). Germline V gene sequence: CDR1 SQVTM, CDR2 ANQGSEA. The CDR3 runs 15 residues. V dropped 3 bases and J dropped 1 base, with 15 bases sitting between them. The CDR3 loop is CSVEAQGDRNYGYTF. CDR3 DNA: TGCAGCGTTGAGGCCCAGGGTGATCGTAACTATGGCTACACCTTC.

J is TRBJ2-2 and V is TRBV4-1; 7 bases are shared with TRBD1. Germline CDR1 reads MGHRA; CDR2 reads YSYEKL. Trimming took 5 bases from V and 2 from J; bases not matched to a gene: 5. The CDR3 spans 15 residues. The CDR3 reads CASSDRGPNTGELFF. In DNA form, the CDR3 reads TGCGCCAGCAGCGATAGGGGGCCTAACACCGGGGAGCTGTTTTTT.

This clone came up once. The CDR3 is CASSDRGGYMGYTF. Here the CDR3 DNA reads TGTGCCAGCAGTGACAGGGGAGGGTATATGGGCTACACCTTC. The chain recombines TRBV2 with TRBJ1-2; a weak D match, TRBD1 (6 bases). Trimming took off 3 bases at V and 8 bases at J, with 16 bases between the two ends. Germline-derived CDR1 and CDR2 are SNHLY and FYNNEI. The CDR3 runs to 14 residues.

The chain recombines TRBV4-1 with TRBJ2-5; 10 bases line up with TRBD1. The CDR3 loop spans 18 amino acids. V dropped 4 bases and J dropped 4; count of bases not matched to a gene: 15. Germline CDR1 and CDR2: MGHRA and YSYEKL. DNA of the CDR3: TGCGCCAGCAGCCCCTTTGGGAATGCCGGGACAGGGGTAGAGACCCAGTACTTC. Translating it yields CASSPFGNAGTGVETQYF.

A word on this clone: Other DNA sequences from this sample encode an identical CDR3 as well. The V gene is TRBV18, the J gene TRBJ2-7, with D possibly TRBD1 on 6 matching bases. Trimming shortened V by 2 bases and J by 6 bases, and 11 bases separated the two germline ends. The CDR3 consists of 13 residues. Germline lookup yields CDR1 KGHSH and CDR2 LQKENI. The chain's CDR3 is CASSPGTGFEQYF. In DNA, the CDR3 is TGTGCCAGCTCACCAGGAACAGGGTTCGAGCAGTACTTC.

This chain uses TRBV4-1 with TRBJ1-4, with a tentative D call TRBD1 (5 bases). There are 13 residues in the CDR3. Germline loops: CDR1 MGHRA, CDR2 YSYEKL. The V gene lost 5 bases and the J gene lost 5 bases, with 9 bases spanning the gap. CDR3: CASSSRQNEKLFF. The CDR3 region has the DNA TGCGCCAGCAGCTCGAGACAGAATGAAAAACTGTTTTTT.

This rearrangement joins TRBV7-9 to TRBJ1-6; D ambiguous. This CDR3 is 16 amino acids long. V lost 2 bases and J 14 bases, leaving 22 bases between the germline ends. Germline values: CDR1 SEHNR, CDR2 FQNEAQ (reference sequence). CDR3 coding DNA: TGTGCCAGCAGCTTATTGGGGATCGGCATCCCCGGGGCCCTCCACTTT. Protein: CASSLLGIGIPGALHF. Variable domain in full (rest from reference TRBV7-9 and TRBJ1-6): DTGVSQNPRHKITKRGQNVTFRCDPISEHNRLYWYRQTLGQGPEFLTYFQNEAQLEKSRLLSDRFSAERPKGSFSTLEIQRTEQGDSAMYLCASSLLGIGIPGALHFGNGTRLTVT.